The 13 T cell receptor beta chains in this list originate from one sample, sequenced in a study of CD8+ T cells in alopecia areata (dated by TCRdb to the late 2010s). This specimen's time point label, interpreted: baseline before oral tofacitinib. The library was made by the immunoSEQ multiplex PCR assay. For TCR sequencing, RNA was extracted from every sample and reverse transcribed into cDNA to serve as template. TCRdb stores this immuneACCESS table with in-frame sequences only. Part of the clones is absent; in the studies checked, under half of the shortfall reflects unresolved V genes, and no reason is known for the rest. In all, the sample holds some 170,000 clones, and approximately 65% of those were seen once. The ten largest account for 11% of the sample. Here the sequenced sample was CD8+ T cells sorted from blood, taken at week 0. All receptors derive from a human donor with alopecia areata.

The V and J genes are TRBV4-1 and TRBJ1-1; tentatively, D is TRBD1 (5 bases). The CDR3 totals 15 residues. V was pared by 4 bases and J by 4 bases, with 16 bases between. Germline-derived CDR1 and CDR2 are MGHRA and YSYEKL. The CDR3 here is CASSPTPPGGTEAFF. Written as DNA, the CDR3 is TGCGCCAGCAGCCCAACCCCTCCCGGGGGCACTGAAGCTTTCTTT.

This chain connects TRBV29-1 to TRBJ2-7, with TRBD1 matching over 7 bases. CDR1 and CDR2 from the germline V gene are SQVTM and ANQGSEA. V lost 6 bases, J lost 2 bases, and 10 bases stayed unmatched. The CDR3 spans 14 residues. The CDR3: CSVFGQDRTYEQYF. In DNA, the CDR3 is TGCAGCGTCTTCGGACAGGATAGAACCTACGAGCAGTACTTC.

The chain employs TRBV6-6 and TRBJ1-3; D is unclear. Trimming shortened V by 8 bases and J by 2 bases, and 13 bases separated the two germline ends. CDR3 length: 14 residues. CDR1 is MNHNY, CDR2 SVGAGI, per germline (reference sequence). The CDR3 here is CASGRSITGNTIYF. As DNA, the CDR3 is TGTGCCAGCGGACGGAGCATTACTGGAAACACCATATATTTT.

V gene TRBV7-6 combines with J gene TRBJ2-7; TRBD2 aligns across 9 bases. This CDR3 comprises 15 residues. Germline CDR1 reads SGHVS; CDR2 reads FNYEAQ. V lost 2 bases and J lost 4; bases outside the gene matches: 6. The CDR3 reads CASSLSGGGGYEQYF. The CDR3 bases are TGTGCCAGCAGCTTATCGGGCGGGGGGGGATACGAGCAGTACTTC. Based on the CDR3 plus reference TRBV7-6 and TRBJ2-7, the full variable domain is GAGVSQSPRYKVTKRGQDVALRCDPISGHVSLYWYRQALGQGPEFLTYFNYEAQQDKSGLPNDRFSAERPEGSISTLTIQRTEQRDSAMYRCASSLSGGGGYEQYFGPGTRLTVT.

CDR3 region: CASSTAPQGSEQFF. DNA of the CDR3: TGTGCCAGTAGTACCGCCCCCCAGGGGTCTGAGCAGTTCTTC. The rearrangement links TRBV19 to TRBJ2-1, with D maybe TRBD1 (6 bases). The length of the CDR3 is 14 residues. CDR1 LNHDA and CDR2 SQIVND come from the germline V gene (reference sequence). Trimming pared 4 bases from V and 9 bases from J, leaving 16 bases between.

The chain combines TRBV30 with TRBJ2-2; D is ambiguous. With 0 bases removed from V and 2 bases from J, the gap between germline ends came to 7 bases. Germline V CDR1 and CDR2: GTSNPN, SVGIG (reference sequence). The CDR3 extends over 14 amino acids. CDR3 nucleotide sequence: TGTGCCTGGAGTGTATCGCCAAACACCGGGGAGCTGTTTTTT. Amino acid sequence: CAWSVSPNTGELFF.

The CDR3 nucleotides read TGTGCCAGCAGTGCTTTGAACAGGGGAATCGGGGAGCTGTTTTTT. Its translation is CASSALNRGIGELFF. The chain has TRBV6-1 and TRBJ2-2, with 7 bases identical to TRBD1. CDR3 size: 15 residues. The V segment lost 4 bases and the J segment 7 bases; nucleotides outside the gene matches: 9. Germline loops: CDR1 MNHNS, CDR2 SASEGT.

V usage is TRBV2 and J usage is TRBJ1-2; D remains unclear. The CDR3 has 13 amino acids. CDR1 is SNHLY and CDR2 is FYNNEI in the germline V gene. V lost 11 bases to trimming and J lost 6 bases, with 19 bases between them. The CDR3 spells CAHPQGQIHGYTF. The CDR3 nucleotides read TGTGCCCACCCACAAGGTCAGATCCATGGCTACACCTTC.

The gene calls are TRBV15 and TRBJ2-7; 7 bases agree with TRBD2. Germline V gene sequence: CDR1 LNHNV, CDR2 YYDKDF (reference sequence). V lost 3 bases, J lost 1 base, and 9 bases stayed unmatched. CDR3 length equals 16 residues. In DNA, the CDR3 is TGTGCCACCAGCAGTGACGGCGCTAGCGGATCCTACGAGCAGTACTTC. It translates to CATSSDGASGSYEQYF.

The chain links TRBV7-9 to TRBJ2-3; 7 bases fit TRBD1. Unmatched junction bases numbered 8, after V lost 1 base and J lost 1 base. CDR3 length: 17 amino acids. Germline values: CDR1 SEHNR, CDR2 FQNEAQ (reference sequence). The CDR3 region has the DNA TGTGCCAGCAGCTTAGGTTGGAAGGGGGCACGCACAGATACGCAGTATTTT. It yields the protein CASSLGWKGARTDTQYF.

This clone was counted a few times. V and J are TRBV15 and TRBJ2-7, with TRBD2 matching 11 bases. CDR1 LNHNV and CDR2 YYDKDF come from the germline V gene (reference sequence). Unmatched junction bases numbered 2, after V lost 8 bases and J lost 2 bases. CDR3 length equals 13 residues. The DNA for the CDR3 is TGTGCCACCCTAGCGGGGGGTACCTACGAGCAGTACTTC. Translating gives CATLAGGTYEQYF. The full variable domain, with the rest looked up from reference TRBV15 and TRBJ2-7, is DAMVIQNPRYQVTQFGKPVTLSCSQTLNHNVMYWYQQKSSQAPKLLFHYYDKDFNNEADTPDNFQSRRPNTSFCFLDIRSPGLGDTAMYLCATLAGGTYEQYFGPGTRLTVT.

The rearrangement joins TRBV29-1 to TRBJ2-1, with D perhaps matching TRBD1 (6 bases). Germline CDR1 is SQVTM and CDR2 is ANQGSEA. The V end was cut by 6 bases, the J end by 7 bases, with 16 bases between. The CDR3 extends over 13 amino acids. Written as DNA, the CDR3 is TGCAGCGTCACGGGACACCATTGGAATGAGCAGTTCTTC. Its translation: CSVTGHHWNEQFF.

This chain's CDR3 is CASSSWTGLNQPQHF. The CDR3 DNA sequence: TGTGCCAGCAGTAGCTGGACAGGGTTAAATCAGCCCCAGCATTTT. The chain couples TRBV2 to TRBJ1-5, with 8 bases lining up with TRBD1. Unmatched junction bases numbered 7, after V lost 5 bases and J lost 4 bases. The CDR3 spans 15 residues. Germline CDR1 SNHLY, CDR2 FYNNEI.